Presented here are 2 T cell receptor beta chains from one specimen sequenced in a study of T-cell reconstitution after alpha-beta-depleted transplantation in children. The TCRbeta library incorporated unique molecular identifiers. TCRdb called the PCR reads again in MiXCR, with one record for every CDR3 protein. The sample records some 300,000 distinct CDR3 sequences, roughly a tenth being singletons. The sample in question was PBMCs, obtained before TCRalphabeta/CD19-depleted stem cell transplant. The receptor set was obtained from a boy younger than two with acute myeloid leukemia, due to receive a stem cell transplant.

The CDR3 region is CASSQQLLDLGSRGELFF. Written as DNA, the CDR3 is TGTGCCAGCAGCCAGCAGCTACTCGACCTTGGCTCTAGGGGAGAACTGTTTTTT. The chain employs TRBV7-6 and TRBJ1-4; tentatively, D is TRBD1 (5 bases). V was cut by 5 bases and J by 12 bases, with 31 bases left in between. This CDR3 has 18 amino acids. The germline gives CDR1 SGHVS, CDR2 FNYEAQ.

This clonotype was observed a few times. The V and J genes are TRBV28 and TRBJ1-1, with D uncertain. The V gene lost 2 bases and the J gene lost 3 bases, with 13 bases spanning the gap. This CDR3 spans 15 amino acids. Germline V CDR1 and CDR2: MDHEN, SYDVKM. This CDR3 is CASSLALRVHTEAFF. The CDR3 DNA sequence: TGTGCCAGCAGTTTAGCTTTACGGGTGCACACTGAAGCTTTCTTT.